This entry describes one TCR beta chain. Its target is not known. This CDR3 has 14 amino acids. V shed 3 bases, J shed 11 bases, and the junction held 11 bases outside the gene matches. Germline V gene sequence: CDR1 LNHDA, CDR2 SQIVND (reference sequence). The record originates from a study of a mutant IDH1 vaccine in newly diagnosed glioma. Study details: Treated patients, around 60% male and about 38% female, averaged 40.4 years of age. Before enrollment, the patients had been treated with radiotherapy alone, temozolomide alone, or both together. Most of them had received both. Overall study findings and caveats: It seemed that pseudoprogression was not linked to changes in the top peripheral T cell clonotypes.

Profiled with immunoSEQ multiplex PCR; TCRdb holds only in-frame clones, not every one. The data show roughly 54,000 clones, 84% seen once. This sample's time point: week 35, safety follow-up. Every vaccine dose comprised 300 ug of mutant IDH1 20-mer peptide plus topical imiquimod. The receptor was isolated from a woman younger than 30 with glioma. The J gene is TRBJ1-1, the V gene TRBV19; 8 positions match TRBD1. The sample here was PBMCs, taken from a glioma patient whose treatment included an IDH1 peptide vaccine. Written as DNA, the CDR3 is TGTGCCAGTAGTATCCCGACAGGGGCGAGTGTTGCTTTCTTT. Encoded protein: CASSIPTGASVAFF.